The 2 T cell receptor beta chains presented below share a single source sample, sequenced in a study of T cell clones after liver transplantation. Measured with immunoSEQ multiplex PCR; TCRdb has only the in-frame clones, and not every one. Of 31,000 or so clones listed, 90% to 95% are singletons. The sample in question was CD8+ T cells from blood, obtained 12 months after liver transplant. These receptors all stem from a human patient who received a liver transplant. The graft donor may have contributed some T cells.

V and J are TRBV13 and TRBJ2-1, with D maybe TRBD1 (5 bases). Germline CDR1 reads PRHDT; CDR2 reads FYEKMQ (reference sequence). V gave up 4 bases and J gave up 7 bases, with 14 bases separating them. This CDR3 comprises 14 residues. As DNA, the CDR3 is TGTGCCAGCAGCTCGGCAGGGCTCGGGAATGAGCAGTTCTTC. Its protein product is CASSSAGLGNEQFF.

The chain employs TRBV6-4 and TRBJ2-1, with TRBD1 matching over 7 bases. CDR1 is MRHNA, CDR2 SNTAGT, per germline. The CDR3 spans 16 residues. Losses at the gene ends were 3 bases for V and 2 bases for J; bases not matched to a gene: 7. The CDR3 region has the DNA TGTGCCAGCAGTGAAGGGACAGCGCACCCCTACAATGAGCAGTTCTTC. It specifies CASSEGTAHPYNEQFF.